Included here is one TCR beta chain sequence, with context. Its antigen is undetermined. These data belong to a study of blood T cells in healthy people across ages. The CDR3 spans 15 residues. Germline CDR1 MNHNY, CDR2 SVGAGI (reference sequence). The V end was cut by 6 bases, the J end by 3 bases, with 15 bases between. A second PCR, run for about 7 to 11 cycles, used a sample-barcoded 5' primer plus a J-beta primer mix. In TCRdb, the 5' RACE reads were re-called with MiXCR into one record per CDR3 protein. The table includes hundreds of thousands of distinct CDR3 sequences, around 45% detected once. Overall study findings and caveats: Both naive CD4+ cell counts and diversity were greater in long-lived donors than in aged donors.

Sequencing was done on a sample of blood. The clonotype originates from a woman aged 60-70 years in good health. The rearrangement uses TRBV6-6 and TRBJ1-5; weak D call: TRBD1 (6 bases). CDR3 coding DNA: TGTGCCAGCAGCCCTGAACAGGGCGTCAATCAGCCCCAGCATTTT. This encodes CASSPEQGVNQPQHF.